This passage covers 3 T cell receptor beta chains from one sample sequenced in a study of CD4 T cells in relation to SARS-CoV-2 and coronaviruses. The unexposed donors gave CD4+ T cells in 2011-2018, prior to COVID-19. TCRdb's table, derived via immunoSEQ multiplex PCR, lists solely in-frame clones and lacks some. The sample lists under 70,000 clones, roughly 89% occurring once. The sequenced sample was memory CD4+ T cells from PBMCs. These TCRs come from a human donor in good health.

V and J are TRBV5-5 and TRBJ2-2, with D perhaps TRBD1 or TRBD2 (5 bases each). CDR3 length: 13 residues. The germline V and J ends were trimmed by 3 bases and 16 bases, with 19 bases remaining between them. Germline CDR1 is SGHKS and CDR2 is YYEKEE (reference sequence). The CDR3 nucleotides are TGTGCCAGCAGCTCGGTTCAGGGTACCGGGGAGTTTTTT. Residues: CASSSVQGTGEFF. Full variable domain (outside the CDR3, taken from reference TRBV5-5 and TRBJ2-2): DAGVTQSPTHLIKTRGQQVTLRCSPISGHKSVSWYQQVLGQGPQFIFQYYEKEERGRGNFPDRFSARQFPNYSSELNVNALLLGDSALYLCASSSVQGTGEFFGEGSRLTVL.

The J gene is TRBJ1-2, the V gene TRBV28, with TRBD1 identical over 8 bases. V gave up 6 bases and J gave up 9 bases; unmatched junction bases: 15. This CDR3 contains 15 residues. The germline V gene encodes CDR1 MDHEN and CDR2 SYDVKM. CDR3 coding DNA: TGTGCCAGCAGCCTCATCTGGGGACAGGAGGGGAGCTACACCTTC. Amino acid sequence: CASSLIWGQEGSYTF.

This chain uses TRBV28 with TRBJ2-7; D perhaps matches TRBD2 (6 bases). The CDR3 has 14 amino acids. Germline assignment: CDR1 MDHEN and CDR2 SYDVKM. V was cut by 7 bases and J by 2 bases, with 15 bases left in between. In DNA, the CDR3 is TGTGCCAGCACCTCCGGGGGAAAACCCTACGAGCAGTACTTC. It codes for CASTSGGKPYEQYF.